This entry lists 7 T cell receptor beta chains sequenced from one sample in a study of T cells in tumors after PD-1 blockade. The data were produced by immunoSEQ multiplex PCR, yet TCRdb's version contains in-frame clones alone and is incomplete. The sample lists about 59,000 clones, about four fifths occurring once. Specimen: PBMCs, collected before anti-PD-1 treatment. The receptors here all came from a human donor with basal cell carcinoma.

This CDR3 reads CASSYASYNEQFF. In nucleotides, the CDR3 is TGTGCCAGCAGCTATGCATCCTACAATGAGCAGTTCTTC. The rearrangement links TRBV7-2 to TRBJ2-1; D is uncertain. Deletions cut 4 bases from V and 1 base from J, with 5 bases between. This CDR3 spans 13 amino acids. Germline CDR1 SGHTA, CDR2 FQGNSA.

V gene TRBV6-2 or TRBV6-3 combines with J gene TRBJ2-5; 9 bases are a match to TRBD1. Germline loops: CDR1 MNHEY, CDR2 SVGEGT. There are 15 residues in the CDR3. Losses at the gene ends were 4 bases for V and 5 bases for J; bases not matched to a gene: 8. CDR3 loop: CASSSRDRVDETQYF. DNA of the CDR3: TGTGCCAGCAGTTCTCGGGACAGGGTTGATGAGACCCAGTACTTC.

This clone showed up just once. The chain uses TRBV5-4 and TRBJ1-1; perhaps TRBD1 as D (6 bases). The CDR3 loop spans 15 amino acids. Trimming pared 4 bases from V and 1 base from J, leaving 14 bases between. Germline values: CDR1 SGHNT, CDR2 YYREEE (reference sequence). CDR3 region: CASSPMTGPNTEAFF. The CDR3 region has the DNA TGTGCCAGCAGCCCGATGACAGGCCCGAACACTGAAGCTTTCTTT.

The J gene is TRBJ1-5, the V gene TRBV6-6; the D is unclear. Trimming stripped 0 bases from V and 6 bases from J, with 15 bases between. Germline CDR1 is MNHNY and CDR2 is SVGAGI (reference sequence). This CDR3 spans 16 amino acids. The CDR3, as DNA: TGTGCCAGCAGTTACTCGATAGGGCCCGTAGGTCAGCCCCAGCATTTT. It yields the protein CASSYSIGPVGQPQHF.

The J gene is TRBJ2-7, the V gene TRBV6-5, with 7 nucleotides matching TRBD1. Losses at the gene ends were 7 bases for V and 4 bases for J; bases not matched to a gene: 7. CDR3 size: 13 residues. Per the germline V gene, CDR1 is MNHEY and CDR2 is SVGAGI. CDR3 DNA: TGTGCCAGCACCCAGGGGGTATCATACGAGCAGTACTTC. This sequence encodes CASTQGVSYEQYF.

CDR3 region: CASVRGGRYEQYF. CDR3 nucleotide sequence: TGTGCCAGCGTCCGGGGGGGGCGATACGAGCAGTACTTC. V is TRBV2 and J is TRBJ2-7; 8 nucleotides match TRBD2. Germline loops: CDR1 SNHLY, CDR2 FYNNEI. The CDR3 covers 13 residues. The V segment lost 8 bases and the J segment 4 bases; nucleotides outside the gene matches: 7. Together with reference TRBV2 and TRBJ2-7, the CDR3 gives the full variable domain: EPEVTQTPSHQVTQMGQEVILRCVPISNHLYFYWYRQILGQKVEFLVSFYNNEISEKSEIFDDQFSVERPDGSNFTLKIRSTKLEDSAMYFCASVRGGRYEQYFGPGTRLTVT.

In its sample, this clone was seen a few times. J is TRBJ2-7 and V is TRBV12-3 or TRBV12-4, with a possible D match to TRBD2 (5 bases). Trimming removed 3 bases at V and 4 bases at J, with 7 bases between. The CDR3 consists of 12 residues. CDR3 bases: TGTGCCAGCAGTTTGGAGGCTTACGAGCAGTACTTC. Protein: CASSLEAYEQYF.